Given below is one T cell receptor (beta chain) in context. Trimming removed 5 bases from V and 1 base from J; junction bases left unmatched: 5. CDR3 length: 15 amino acids. The germline V gene encodes CDR1 SGHVS and CDR2 FNYEAQ. The data are from a study of T cells in localized non-small cell lung cancer. The method was immunoSEQ multiplex PCR; TCRdb's version includes in-frame clones alone and lacks a portion of them. Here the sample spans approximately 30,000 clones, roughly 90% being singletons. The receptor's source is a woman aged 18-55 years with stage I lung adenocarcinoma. V and J are TRBV7-6 and TRBJ2-1; the match to TRBD1 covers 7 bases. Source: peripheral blood, taken before any cancer treatment. CDR3 amino acids: CASSTTGVSYNEQFF. DNA for the CDR3: TGTGCCAGCAGCACAACAGGGGTATCCTACAATGAGCAGTTCTTC.